Shown below are 7 T cell receptor beta chains from a single sample sequenced in a study of blood T cell repertoires in COVID-19. Sequencing used immunoSEQ multiplex PCR; TCRdb keeps in-frame clones, though not all of them. Altogether over 130,000 clones are present, more than 65% being singletons, with the ten largest covering about 8%. Sequenced material: peripheral blood. Receptors were obtained from a human donor in a cohort sampled during active COVID-19.

This clone was counted ten times or more. The CDR3 nucleotides are TGTGCCAGCAGTTTAGTACAGATTTATAATTCACCCCTCCACTTT. Protein sequence: CASSLVQIYNSPLHF. The chain employs TRBV27 and TRBJ1-6; D gene uncertain. Germline-derived CDR1 and CDR2 are MNHEY and SMNVEV (reference sequence). V lost 2 bases to trimming and J lost 4 bases, with 9 bases between them. The CDR3 extends over 15 amino acids.

The genes are TRBV5-4 and TRBJ2-3; D is unclear. The germline CDR1 and CDR2 sequences are SGHNT and YYREEE (reference sequence). Trimming shortened V by 1 base and J by 8 bases, and 11 bases separated the two germline ends. CDR3 length: 13 amino acids. CDR3 nucleotide sequence: TGTGCCAGCAGCTTGACCGATCTAGGTACGCAGTATTTT. It translates to CASSLTDLGTQYF.

V and J are TRBV23-1 and TRBJ1-1; D ambiguous. TRBV23-1 is filed as an ORF, its function uncertain. V was cut by 2 bases and J by 3 bases, with 16 bases left in between. The CDR3 is 16 residues long. This CDR3 is CASSQPDEERDTEAFF. CDR3 DNA: TGCGCCAGCAGTCAACCAGATGAGGAGAGAGACACTGAAGCTTTCTTT.

Comment on this clone: The junction differs from germline at one of its ends, possibly a read error. The J gene is TRBJ2-7, the V gene TRBV18; TRBD2 matches 8 bases. This CDR3 has 15 residues. Germline V CDR1 and CDR2: KGHSH, LQKENI. The CDR3 here is CASSPREGKAYEQYF. In DNA, the CDR3 is TGTGCCAGCTCGCCACGGGAGGGTAAGGCCTACGAGCAGTACTTC.

This chain links TRBV10-3 with TRBJ2-3, with 10 bases lining up with TRBD2. This CDR3 region has 17 residues. Germline V gives CDR1 ENHRY, CDR2 SYGVKD. V lost 2 bases to trimming and J lost 3 bases; unmatched junction nucleotides: 8. In DNA, the CDR3 is TGTGCCATCAGTGAGGAGCTAGCGGGGGCAAATACAGATACGCAGTATTTT. This encodes CAISEELAGANTDTQYF.

This chain uses TRBV5-6 with TRBJ2-7, with 8 bases fitting TRBD2. Germline lookup yields CDR1 SGHDT and CDR2 YYEEEE. Unmatched junction bases numbered 10, after V lost 2 bases and J lost 3 bases. This CDR3 comprises 16 residues. CDR3 loop: CASSFSGDLSRYEQYF. The CDR3 coding sequence is TGTGCCAGCAGCTTTAGCGGGGACCTTTCCCGCTACGAGCAGTACTTC.

The V call is TRBV6-6, the J call TRBJ2-3; D not resolved. The CDR3 extends over 12 amino acids. Trimming pared 10 bases from V and 2 bases from J, leaving 10 bases between. Germline CDR1 MNHNY, CDR2 SVGAGI (reference sequence). DNA for the CDR3: TGTGCCACGCAGGTTTCCACAGATACGCAGTATTTT. Protein product: CATQVSTDTQYF.